This T cell receptor beta chain emerged from a study of Graves' ophthalmopathy and Graves' hyperthyroidism. From germline, CDR1 is LNHDA and CDR2 SQIVND (reference sequence). There are 13 residues in the CDR3. With 9 bases removed from V and 2 bases from J, the gap between germline ends came to 14 bases. RNA transcripts provided the template for amplifying TCR beta CDR3 regions. First-round RT-PCR used HTBI primers; second-round multiplex PCR followed. TCRdb redid the calling of the multiplex PCR reads with MiXCR, one entry per CDR3 protein. The table shows 400,000 to 450,000 distinct CDR3 sequences, with roughly 20% occurring only once.

This clonotype originated in a woman under 30 with stable Graves' hyperthyroidism. The sequencing input was peripheral blood. This sequence joins TRBV19 and TRBJ2-7; the D gene is possibly TRBD1 (6 bases). The CDR3 DNA reads TGTGCCAGCCGAGGGGGTCCAACCTACGAGCAGTACTTC. It is translated as CASRGGPTYEQYF.